These T cell receptor beta chains were read from a single sample in a study of shared clonotypes between healthy human individuals. Produced via immunoSEQ multiplex PCR; TCRdb's table is partial and in-frame only. The data show 1.5 million to 2.5 million clones, approximately 95% seen once. What was sequenced was naive CD8+ T cells sorted from blood. These receptors were taken from a man younger than 30 in good health. Both conserved end residues are part of each CDR3.

J | V | length | CDR3
TRBJ2-7 | TRBV11-1 | 13 | CASSLRQAYEQYF
TRBJ2-2 | TRBV12-5 | 12 | CASGLAAGELFF
TRBJ2-3 | TRBV5-1 | 16 | CASRKTASGTTDTQYF
TRBJ2-5 | TRBV5-4 | 14 | CASSLLGTEETQYF
TRBJ1-6 | TRBV11-2 | 14 | CASSLVPADSPLHF
TRBJ1-1 | TRBV10-3 | 15 | CAISELQGYRTEAFF
TRBJ1-2 | TRBV10-3 | 16 | CAISDRTAILTRGYTF
TRBJ2-7 | TRBV13 | 14 | CASSLAGAPYEQYF
TRBJ2-3 | TRBV9 | 15 | CASSRRGLDTDTQYF
TRBJ2-7 | TRBV7-7 | 13 | CASSYGLLYEQYF